This entry describes one T cell receptor (beta chain). This sample is part of a study of blood T cell repertoires in COVID-19. Across the study: Acute and convalescent COVID-19 samples came from the United States, Italy and Spain. PBMCs, B-cell-depleted T cells, or T cells were the source of the cDNA or gDNA that made up the material.

V lost 4 bases, J lost 1 base, and 22 bases lay in between. The CDR3 length is 17 residues. From germline, CDR1 is GTSNPN and CDR2 SVGIG (reference sequence). Method: immunoSEQ multiplex PCR; TCRdb's copy keeps in-frame clones and lacks some. The data hold 120,000 to 150,000 clones, with more than 65% observed a single time. The TCR sequence derives from a man aged 55 to 70 with acute or convalescent COVID-19. The sequenced sample consisted of peripheral blood. V gene TRBV30 combines with J gene TRBJ1-2, with D tentatively TRBD1 (6 bases). For the CDR3, the DNA is TGTGCCTGGATTTCTCCTGCGGGGGGGACAAATAACTATGGCTACACCTTC. It codes for CAWISPAGGTNNYGYTF. Based on the CDR3 plus reference TRBV30 and TRBJ1-2, the full variable domain is SQTIHQWPATLVQPVGSPLSLECTVEGTSNPNLYWYRQAAGRGLQLLFYSVGIGQISSEVPQNLSASRPQDRQFILSSKKLLLSDSGFYLCAWISPAGGTNNYGYTFGSGTRLTVV.